This is a list of T cell receptor beta chains from one sample in a study of shared clonotypes between healthy human individuals. The method was immunoSEQ multiplex PCR; TCRdb's version includes in-frame clones alone and lacks a portion of them. In the table there are more than 900,000 clones, approximately 78% of which are singletons. The sequenced sample consisted of memory CD4+ T cells from PBMCs. The receptors stem from a man in his late teens or twenties in good health. Some clones in this sample may be carry-over from other donors' samples. CDR3s include the opening cysteine and the closing phenylalanine or tryptophan. The order of the fields is J gene, V gene, D gene, clone size, CDR3 DNA, CDR3 protein. The D gene is left open where the match is weak. Only part of the rows carry a size: once, few, many, or a class if the clone is expanded.

>TRBJ1-2|TRBV30|-|-
TGTGCCTGGGGTCTAGGTTTTGGGGGGAACTATGGCTACACCTTC
CAWGLGFGGNYGYTF
>TRBJ1-1|TRBV18|-|-
TGTGCCAGCTCACCCACGATGGTTGGGGGCACTGAAGCTTTCTTT
CASSPTMVGGTEAFF
>TRBJ2-1|TRBV11-2|TRBD2|-
TGTGCCAGCAGCCGGGGACTAGCGGGAACCAATGAGCAGTTCTTC
CASSRGLAGTNEQFF
>TRBJ1-1|TRBV11-2|-|-
TGTGCCAGCAGCTTAAGTCGGGTTATGAACACTGAAGCTTTCTTT
CASSLSRVMNTEAFF
>TRBJ2-7|TRBV28|-|-
TGTGCCAGCAGTCCAGAGGGGGAAGCGTACGACGAGCAGTACTTC
CASSPEGEAYDEQYF
>TRBJ2-7|TRBV6-5|-|-
TGTGCCAGCAGAACCCCGGGGTCCGAGCAGTACTTC
CASRTPGSEQYF
>TRBJ1-2|TRBV5-1|-|-
TGCGCCAGCAGCTTGGGGGTTGATGGCTACACCTTC
CASSLGVDGYTF
>TRBJ2-7|TRBV7-9|TRBD1|once
TGTGCCAGCAGACCCGCTCGACAGGGCGCCGAGCAGTACTTC
CASRPARQGAEQYF
>TRBJ2-1|TRBV7-3|TRBD2|once
TGTGCCAGCAGCTTACGTGGCGGGAGGTCCTACAATGAGCAGTTCTTC
CASSLRGGRSYNEQFF
>TRBJ2-2|TRBV5-6|-|-
TGTGCCAGCAGCTTTTTTTCATTTGAAGGGGAGCTGTTTTTT
CASSFFSFEGELFF
>TRBJ1-1|TRBV7-2|-|-
TGTGCCAGCAGCTTAGACCGGCGGGGTCGGGGCACTGAAGCTTTCTTT
CASSLDRRGRGTEAFF
>TRBJ2-5|TRBV28|TRBD2|-
TGTGCCAGCAGTCCCGGTTCTAGCGGGGGGAAAGAGACCCAGTACTTC
CASSPGSSGGKETQYF
>TRBJ2-1|TRBV6-5|-|-
TGTGCCAGCAGGCAGGGCCACCAGGAGTTCTTC
CASRQGHQEFF
>TRBJ2-7|TRBV20-1|-|-
TGCAGTGCCCCCGGGAACGAGCAGTACTTC
CSAPGNEQYF
>TRBJ1-2|TRBV9|TRBD1|-
TGTGCCAGCAGCTCTAGGGGACAGGGGTTCTTTGGCTACACCTTC
CASSSRGQGFFGYTF
>TRBJ2-1|TRBV5-1|-|-
TGCGCCAGCAGCCCCGTGGAGTCGAGGTCCCATGAGCAGTTCTTC
CASSPVESRSHEQFF
>TRBJ2-3|TRBV7-3|-|-
TGTGCCAGCAGCTCCGGGCGGCACACAGATACGCAGTATTTT
CASSSGRHTDTQYF
>TRBJ2-7|TRBV4-1|-|-
TGCGCCAGCAGCCACTCCGGGACTGGAGCCTACGAGCAGTACTTC
CASSHSGTGAYEQYF
>TRBJ1-1|TRBV10-3|-|-
TGTGCCATCACCATGACTCTGAACACTGAAGCTTTCTTT
CAITMTLNTEAFF
>TRBJ2-7|TRBV4-2|-|-
TGTGCCAGCAGCCAAGCCGCGGGTGACGAGCAGTACTTC
CASSQAAGDEQYF
>TRBJ2-1|TRBV7-3|TRBD1|once
TGTGCCAGCAGCTACGACAGGGCCCCCTACAATGAGCAGTTCTTC
CASSYDRAPYNEQFF
>TRBJ1-2|TRBV28|-|-
TGTGCCAGCAGAGACCCAGGGAGGATGGATGGCTACACCTTC
CASRDPGRMDGYTF
>TRBJ2-7|TRBV7-9|-|-
TGTGCCAGCAGCTTAGCACAGCATTACGAGCAGTACTTC
CASSLAQHYEQYF
>TRBJ1-3|TRBV6-1|-|-
TGTGCCAGCAAAGCCCCAGGATCTGGCACCATATATTTT
CASKAPGSGTIYF
>TRBJ2-1|TRBV11-2|-|-
TGTGCCCGGACCGGGCTAGCCCATGAGCAGTTCTTC
CARTGLAHEQFF
>TRBJ1-5|TRBV28|-|-
TGTGCCAGCAGGATACAGGGGCCCCAGCATTTT
CASRIQGPQHF
>TRBJ1-1|TRBV4-3|-|once
TGCGCCAGCAGCCGCCAACAGGGTTCTGAAGCTTTCTTT
CASSRQQGSEAFF
>TRBJ2-7|TRBV6-5|-|-
TGTGCCAGTAAAAGGGACCCTTATGAGCAGTACTTC
CASKRDPYEQYF
>TRBJ2-7|TRBV5-1|TRBD2|-
TGCGCCAGCAGCTGGGGGGCTAGCGGGAGTGAGTCTCTGTACGAGCAGTACTTC
CASSWGASGSESLYEQYF
>TRBJ1-1|TRBV7-3|-|-
TGTGCCAGCAGCTTAGGGGCAGCGGGCACTGAAGCTTTCTTT
CASSLGAAGTEAFF
>TRBJ2-7|TRBV10-3|TRBD1|-
TGTGCCATCGCGCTTGGGACAGGGGGCTACGAGCAGTACTTC
CAIALGTGGYEQYF
>TRBJ1-4|TRBV4-1|TRBD1|-
TGCGCCAGCAGCCTTCAAACAGGGGGCGTGGGGGAAAAACTGTTTTTT
CASSLQTGGVGEKLFF
>TRBJ2-7|TRBV28|-|-
TGTGCCATCGGCCCCGATTCGGGGGACGAGCAGTACTTC
CAIGPDSGDEQYF
>TRBJ2-1|TRBV6-1|TRBD2|once
TGTGCCAGCAGTGAAGTATACGGGGGGAACTACAATGAGCAGTTCTTC
CASSEVYGGNYNEQFF
>TRBJ2-7|TRBV19|TRBD1|-
TGTGCCAGTAGTCCCCCAGGATCGGGACAGTACTCCTACGAGCAGTACTTC
CASSPPGSGQYSYEQYF
>TRBJ1-2|TRBV18|-|-
TGTGCCAGCTCGGGAGGTGTGTTAGATGGCTACACCTTC
CASSGGVLDGYTF
>TRBJ2-7|TRBV5-1|-|-
TGCGCCAGCAGCGTAGCCGGGACATTGCGTGATCAGTACTTC
CASSVAGTLRDQYF
>TRBJ2-6|TRBV7-9|-|-
TGTGCCAGCAGAGTCGATAGAGGGGCCAACGTCCTGACTTTC
CASRVDRGANVLTF
>TRBJ2-5|TRBV7-9|-|-
TGTGCCAGCGGCAGGGTCCAAGAGACCCAGTACTTC
CASGRVQETQYF
>TRBJ2-6|TRBV28|-|-
TGTGCCAGCAGGGACCCCCCTGGGGCCAACGTCCTGACTTTC
CASRDPPGANVLTF
>TRBJ2-7|TRBV5-4|TRBD1|once
TGTGCCAGCAGCTCCGGGGGACAGGGCAAGCGGTACTTC
CASSSGGQGKRYF
>TRBJ1-3|TRBV7-2|-|-
TGTGCCAGCAGCTTAGAACAGGGAAACACCATATATTTT
CASSLEQGNTIYF
>TRBJ2-7|TRBV30|-|few
TGTGCCTGGGGGGGGAGGACAAAGCAGTACTTC
CAWGGRTKQYF
>TRBJ1-1|TRBV27|TRBD1|-
TGTGCCAGCAGTTTATCGTCCAGGGGGCTGACTGAAGCTTTCTTT
CASSLSSRGLTEAFF
>TRBJ2-6|TRBV28|TRBD2|-
TGTGCCAGCAGCAGCCGGGGGGCTGGGGCCAACGTCCTGACTTTC
CASSSRGAGANVLTF
>TRBJ2-7|TRBV27|-|-
TGTGCCAGCAGTTTAAGTTTTGGTTGGGGCTACGAGCAGTACTTC
CASSLSFGWGYEQYF
>TRBJ2-7|TRBV6-1|-|-
TGTGCCAGCAGTTCGGCAAGATTCTACGAGCAGTACTTC
CASSSARFYEQYF
>TRBJ2-3|TRBV5-1|-|-
TGCGCCAGCAGCTTGGGAGGTAAAGATACGCAGTATTTT
CASSLGGKDTQYF
>TRBJ1-2|TRBV27|TRBD1|few
TGTGCCAGCAGTCCGGGGACAGGAGCTTATGGCTACACCTTC
CASSPGTGAYGYTF
>TRBJ2-1|TRBV5-4|-|once
TGTGCCAGCAGCTTGGTACTAGGCTCATACAATGAGCAGTTCTTC
CASSLVLGSYNEQFF
>TRBJ1-2|TRBV4-1|TRBD1|-
TGCGCCAGCAGCCAAGGGGGACAGGGTTTTAGCTATGGCTACACCTTC
CASSQGGQGFSYGYTF
>TRBJ1-3|TRBV29-1|-|-
TGCAGCGTTGAAGTGGGTGACTACCCCGCGGGATACACCATATATTTT
CSVEVGDYPAGYTIYF
>TRBJ2-3|TRBV2|TRBD2|-
TGTGCCAGCAGACGACTAGCGGGAGTGGATACGCAGTATTTT
CASRRLAGVDTQYF
>TRBJ2-3|TRBV10-3|-|few
TGTGCCATCAGTGTGACAGGTAGCACAGATACGCAGTATTTT
CAISVTGSTDTQYF
>TRBJ2-4|TRBV2|-|-
TGTGCCAGCAGCCCCCCTGGGTCTCCCGGTCGTGGAAACATTCAGTACTTC
CASSPPGSPGRGNIQYF
>TRBJ2-1|TRBV13|TRBD2|-
TGTGCCAGCAGCTGGACTAGCGGGATCAGGGAGATGGGCCAGTTCTTC
CASSWTSGIREMGQFF
>TRBJ1-4|TRBV28|-|-
TGTGCCAGCAGTTTTCTCACAGGAGACGAAAAACTGTTTTTT
CASSFLTGDEKLFF
>TRBJ2-3|TRBV27|-|-
TGTGCCAGCAGTTCCAGCCCTAGCACCATCCTTAGCACAGATACGCAGTATTTT
CASSSSPSTILSTDTQYF
>TRBJ2-1|TRBV5-6|TRBD2|few
TGTGCCAGCAGCTTGGTAGGACTAGCGGGATCGAGCTCCTACAATGAGCAGTTCTTC
CASSLVGLAGSSSYNEQFF